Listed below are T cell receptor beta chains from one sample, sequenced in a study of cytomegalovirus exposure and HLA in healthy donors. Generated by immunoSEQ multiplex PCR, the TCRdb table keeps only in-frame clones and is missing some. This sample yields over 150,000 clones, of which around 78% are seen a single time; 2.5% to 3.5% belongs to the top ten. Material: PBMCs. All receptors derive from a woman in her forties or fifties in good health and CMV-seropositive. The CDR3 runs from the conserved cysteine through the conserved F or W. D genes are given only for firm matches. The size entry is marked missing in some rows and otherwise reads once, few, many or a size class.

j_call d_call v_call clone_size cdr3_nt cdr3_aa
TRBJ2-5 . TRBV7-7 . TGTGCTAGCAGCCCCCGGACAGACCAAGAGACCCAGTACTTC CASSPRTDQETQYF
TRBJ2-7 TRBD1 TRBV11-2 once TGTGCCAGCAGCTTAGCGGGGACAGGGAGCTACGAGCAGTACTTC CASSLAGTGSYEQYF
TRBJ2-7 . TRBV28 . TGTGCCAACCGGGACAAATACACCTACGAGCAGTACTTC CANRDKYTYEQYF
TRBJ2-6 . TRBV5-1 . TGCGCCAGCAGCTCCACCAGCTCTGGGGCCAACGTCCTGACTTTC CASSSTSSGANVLTF
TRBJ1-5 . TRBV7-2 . TGTGCCAGCAGCTTGGGAGGGACGGTGATAAATCAGCCCCAGCATTTT CASSLGGTVINQPQHF
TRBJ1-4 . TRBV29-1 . TGCAGCGTGGGGTCAAGCGGGGAGGGACTGTTTTTT CSVGSSGEGLFF
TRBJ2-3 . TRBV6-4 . TGTGCCAGCAGTGACTCGGGGGGAGACGGGGCAGATACGCAGTATTTT CASSDSGGDGADTQYF
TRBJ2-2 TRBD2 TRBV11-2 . TGTGCCAGCAGCTTCGCCGCGGGGGAACTCACCGGGGAGCTGTTTTTT CASSFAAGELTGELFF
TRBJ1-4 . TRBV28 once TGTGCCAGCAGTTCCCTGAGGGGGTCGGATGAAAAACTGTTTTTT CASSSLRGSDEKLFF
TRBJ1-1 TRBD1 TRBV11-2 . TGTGCCAGCAGCGTTGACAGGGGCACTGAAGCTTTCTTT CASSVDRGTEAFF
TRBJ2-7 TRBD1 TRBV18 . TGTGCCAGCTCACCCGGGACAGGGGTCTCCTACGAGCAGTACTTC CASSPGTGVSYEQYF
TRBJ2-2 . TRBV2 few TGTGCCAGCAGTGTGACTAGGGGTACCGGGGAGCTGTTTTTT CASSVTRGTGELFF
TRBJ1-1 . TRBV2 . TGTGCCAGCAGCCTCAATCAGGGAGGGACCACTGAAGCTTTCTTT CASSLNQGGTTEAFF
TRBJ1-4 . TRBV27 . TGTGCCAGCAGTTTAGCTCCAGGGGACCAAAGAAAACTGTTTTTT CASSLAPGDQRKLFF
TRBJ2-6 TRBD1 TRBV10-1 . TGCGCCAGCAGTCCCGGGACAGGGGCCTCTGGGGCCAACGTCCTGACTTTC CASSPGTGASGANVLTF
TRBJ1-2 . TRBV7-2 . TGTGCCAGCAGCGCACGCTGGGCCGATTGGGGCTACACCTTC CASSARWADWGYTF
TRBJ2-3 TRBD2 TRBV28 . TGTGCCAGCAGTCCGCTAGCGGGAGGGCAGCATACGCAGTATTTT CASSPLAGGQHTQYF
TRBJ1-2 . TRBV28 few TGTGCCAGCAGTTCCCCCGGGGTAGGGCATGGCTACACCTTC CASSSPGVGHGYTF
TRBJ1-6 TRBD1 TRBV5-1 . TGCGCCAGCAGCGTAACCGGGACAGATAATTCACCCCTCCACTTT CASSVTGTDNSPLHF
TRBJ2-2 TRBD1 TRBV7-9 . TGTGCCAGCAGCTCTACAGGGGGGTGGGACACCGGGGAGCTGTTTTTT CASSSTGGWDTGELFF
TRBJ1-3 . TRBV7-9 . TGTGCCAGCAGCTTCGGACAGATAGGAAACACCATATATTTT CASSFGQIGNTIYF
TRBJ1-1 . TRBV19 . TGTGCCAGTGGACTTAGCGGGGGCGCTATCACTGAAGCTTTCTTT CASGLSGGAITEAFF
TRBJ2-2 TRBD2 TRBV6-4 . TGTGCCAGCAAGGTTATTAGCGGGCCTCCTACCTACACCGGGGAGCTGTTTTTT CASKVISGPPTYTGELFF
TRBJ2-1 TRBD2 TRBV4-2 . TGTGCCAGCAGCCAAGTCGCCCCACTAGCGGGAGGGATGAGCTCCTACAATGAGCAGTTCTTC CASSQVAPLAGGMSSYNEQFF
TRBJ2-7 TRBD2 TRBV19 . TGTGCCAGTAGTCGACTAGCGGGAGTAAGGGAGCAGTACTTC CASSRLAGVREQYF
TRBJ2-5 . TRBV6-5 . TGTGCCAGCAGTAAAAGGGACAACCAAGAGACCCAGTACTTC CASSKRDNQETQYF
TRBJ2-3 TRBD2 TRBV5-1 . TGCGCCAGCAGCTGGGGGGGGATCGACCGCACAGATACGCAGTATTTT CASSWGGIDRTDTQYF
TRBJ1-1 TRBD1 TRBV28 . TGTGCCAGCAGTTTAGACAGGGGACGAAGCACTGAAGCTTTCTTT CASSLDRGRSTEAFF
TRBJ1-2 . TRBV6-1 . TGTGCCAGCAGTGAGTGGATGGGCTCAAACTATGGCTACACCTTC CASSEWMGSNYGYTF
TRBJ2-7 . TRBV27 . TGTGCCAGCAGTTTATCCCATACAGGGGAGCAGTACTTC CASSLSHTGEQYF
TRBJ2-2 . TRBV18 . TGTGCCAGCTCACTCGAGGTTGACACCGGGGAGCTGTTTTTT CASSLEVDTGELFF
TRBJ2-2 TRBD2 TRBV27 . TGTGCCAGCAGTCGGACCCTGGGGGGGACCGGGGAGCTGTTTTTT CASSRTLGGTGELFF
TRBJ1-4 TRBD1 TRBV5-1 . TGCGCCAGCAGCTTGGGACAGGGAGAGAATGAAAAACTGTTTTTT CASSLGQGENEKLFF
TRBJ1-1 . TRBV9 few TGTGCCAGCAGCGTAGCAATGAACACTGAAGCTTTCTTT CASSVAMNTEAFF
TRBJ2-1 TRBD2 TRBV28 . TGTGCCAGCAGTCTCCATAGCGGGAGGGTGGAGGATGAGCAGTTCTTC CASSLHSGRVEDEQFF
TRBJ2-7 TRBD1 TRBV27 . TGTGCCAGCAGTTTATCCCGGACAGGGTACGAGCAGTACTTC CASSLSRTGYEQYF
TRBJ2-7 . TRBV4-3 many TGCGCCAGCAGCCATACAGTTGCCTACGAGCAGTACTTC CASSHTVAYEQYF
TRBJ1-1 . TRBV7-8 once TGTGCCAGCAGCCTCCGACAGTCGATGAACACTGAAGCCTTCTTT CASSLRQSMNTEAFF
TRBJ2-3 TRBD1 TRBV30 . TGTGCCTGGAGTAGTGACAGGGCTACGGATACGCAGTATTTT CAWSSDRATDTQYF
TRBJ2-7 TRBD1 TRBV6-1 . TGTGCCAGCAGCAACAGGGGGGAAGGCAACGAGCAGTACTTC CASSNRGEGNEQYF